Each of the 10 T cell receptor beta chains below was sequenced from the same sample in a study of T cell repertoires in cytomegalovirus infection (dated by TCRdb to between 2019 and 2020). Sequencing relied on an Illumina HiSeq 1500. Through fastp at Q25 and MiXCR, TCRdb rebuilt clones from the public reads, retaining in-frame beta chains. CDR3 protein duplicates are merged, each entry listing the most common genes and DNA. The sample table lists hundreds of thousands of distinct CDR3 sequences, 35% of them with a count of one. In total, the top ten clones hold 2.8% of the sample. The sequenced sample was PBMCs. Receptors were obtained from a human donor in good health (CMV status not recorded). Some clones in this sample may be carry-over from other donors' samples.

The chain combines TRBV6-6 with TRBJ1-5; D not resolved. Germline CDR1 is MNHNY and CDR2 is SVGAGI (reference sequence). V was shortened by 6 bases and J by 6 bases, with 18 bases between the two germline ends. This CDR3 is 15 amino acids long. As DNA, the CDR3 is TGTGCCAGCAGCCCCCCTAGTCTGGGATCTCAGCCCCAGCATTTT. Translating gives CASSPPSLGSQPQHF.

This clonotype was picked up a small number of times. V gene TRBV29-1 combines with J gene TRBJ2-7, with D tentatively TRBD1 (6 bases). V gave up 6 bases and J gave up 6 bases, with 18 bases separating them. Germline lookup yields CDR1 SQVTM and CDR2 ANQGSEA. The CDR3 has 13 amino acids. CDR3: CSVATGPAGEQYF. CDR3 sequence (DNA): TGCAGCGTGGCCACAGGGCCCGCGGGCGAGCAGTACTTC.

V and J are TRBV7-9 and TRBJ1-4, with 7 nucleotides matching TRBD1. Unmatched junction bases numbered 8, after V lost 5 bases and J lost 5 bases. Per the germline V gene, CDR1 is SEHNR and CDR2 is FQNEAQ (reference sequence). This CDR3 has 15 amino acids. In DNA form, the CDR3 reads TGTGCCAGCAGCGTAAGCCCACAGGGGAATGAAAAACTGTTTTTT. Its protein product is CASSVSPQGNEKLFF.

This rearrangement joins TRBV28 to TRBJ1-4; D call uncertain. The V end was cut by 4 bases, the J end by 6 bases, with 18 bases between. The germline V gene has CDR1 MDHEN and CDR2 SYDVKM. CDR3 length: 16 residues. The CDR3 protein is CASSSPHKTGDEKLFF. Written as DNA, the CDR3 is TGTGCCAGCAGTTCGCCCCACAAAACTGGGGATGAAAAACTGTTTTTT.

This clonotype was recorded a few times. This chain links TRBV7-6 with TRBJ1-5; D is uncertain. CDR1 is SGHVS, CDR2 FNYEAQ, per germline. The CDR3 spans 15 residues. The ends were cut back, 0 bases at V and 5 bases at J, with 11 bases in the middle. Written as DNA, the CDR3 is TGTGCCAGCAGCTTAGCGCCCTTACCCGATCAGCCCCAGCATTTT. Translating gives CASSLAPLPDQPQHF.

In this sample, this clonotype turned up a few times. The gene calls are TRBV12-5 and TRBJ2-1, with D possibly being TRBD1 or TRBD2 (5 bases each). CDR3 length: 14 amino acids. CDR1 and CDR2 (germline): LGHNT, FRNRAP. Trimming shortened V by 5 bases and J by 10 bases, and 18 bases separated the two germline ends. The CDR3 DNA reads TGTGCTAGTGGTCAAGGGGACGGCCTAGGGGAGCAGTTCTTC. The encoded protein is CASGQGDGLGEQFF.

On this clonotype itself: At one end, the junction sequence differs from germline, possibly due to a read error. DNA of the CDR3: TGTGCAAGCACTTTGAGGGTGACACTAAGCACAGATACGACGTATTTT. It is translated as CASTLRVTLSTDTTYF. J is TRBJ2-3 and V is TRBV28, with D possibly being TRBD2 (5 bases). This CDR3 has 16 amino acids. Germline assignment: CDR1 MDHEN and CDR2 SYDVKM.

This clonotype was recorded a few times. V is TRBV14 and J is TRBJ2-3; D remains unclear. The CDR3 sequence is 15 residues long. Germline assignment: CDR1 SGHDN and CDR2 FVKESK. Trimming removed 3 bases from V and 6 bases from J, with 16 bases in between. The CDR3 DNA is TGTGCCAGCAGCCACCGGACCTCCGGTGAGGATACGCAGTATTTT. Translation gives CASSHRTSGEDTQYF. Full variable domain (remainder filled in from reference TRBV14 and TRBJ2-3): EAGVTQFPSHSVIEKGQTVTLRCDPISGHDNLYWYRRVMGKEIKFLLHFVKESKQDESGMPNNRFLAERTGGTYSTLKVQPAELEDSGVYFCASSHRTSGEDTQYFGPGTRLTVL.

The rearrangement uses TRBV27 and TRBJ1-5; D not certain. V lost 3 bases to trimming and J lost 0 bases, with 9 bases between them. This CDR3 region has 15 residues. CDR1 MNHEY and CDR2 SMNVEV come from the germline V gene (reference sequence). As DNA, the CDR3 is TGTGCCAGCAGTTTGTCCAGACATAGCAATCAGCCCCAGCATTTT. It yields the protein CASSLSRHSNQPQHF.

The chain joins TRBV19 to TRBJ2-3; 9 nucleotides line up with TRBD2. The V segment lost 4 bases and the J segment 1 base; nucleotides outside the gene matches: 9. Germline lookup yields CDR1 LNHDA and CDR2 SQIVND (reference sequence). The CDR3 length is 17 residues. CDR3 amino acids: CASSTRLAATGTDTQYF. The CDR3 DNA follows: TGTGCCAGTAGTACGCGACTAGCGGCCACCGGCACAGATACGCAGTATTTT.